This TCR beta chain is from a study of control samples from healthy donors and cancer patients. J gave up 4 bases and V 5 bases, and 7 bases lay outside the gene matches. Germline CDR1 is PRHDT and CDR2 is FYEKMQ (reference sequence). The CDR3 is 16 residues long. Measured with immunoSEQ multiplex PCR; TCRdb has only the in-frame clones, and not every one. This sample carries just under 100,000 clones, 85% to 95% of them seen once, and the ten largest clones take around 8.2%. The specimen was blood. The chain recombines TRBV13 with TRBJ2-2; 10 bases fit TRBD1. This TCR was recovered from a man in his late teens or twenties in good health. CDR3 amino acids: CASSPRDRGGTGELFF. DNA for the CDR3: TGTGCCAGCAGCCCAAGGGACAGGGGTGGCACCGGGGAGCTGTTTTTT.